The 21 T cell receptor beta chains presented below share a single source sample, sequenced in a study of radiation and T cells in renal cell carcinoma. Produced via immunoSEQ multiplex PCR; TCRdb's table is partial and in-frame only. The sample lists 130,000 or so clones; roughly 84% were seen once. Stated time point: baseline pretreatment blood. The treatment: 15 Gy SBRT to primary tumor, nephrectomy 4 weeks later. This sample comprised blood, obtained from a patient whose treatment included radiotherapy and nephrectomy. The receptors shown here come from a woman between 50 and 59 years old with renal cell carcinoma.

In DNA form, the CDR3 reads TGTGCCAGCAGCCAATTTAAGGGCAATGAGCAGTTCTTC. Translating it yields CASSQFKGNEQFF. The rearrangement uses TRBV14 and TRBJ2-1; D not certain. Germline CDR1 SGHDN, CDR2 FVKESK. The CDR3 totals 13 residues. Trimming took 2 bases from V and 6 from J, leaving 8 bases between them.

Within the sample, this clone is medium-sized (0.01 to 0.1%). The gene calls are TRBV11-2 and TRBJ2-7; the D is unclear. This CDR3 has 13 amino acids. Germline CDR1 and CDR2: SGHAT and FQNNGV. Trimming cost V 2 bases and J 1 base, with 6 bases left between them. In DNA form, the CDR3 reads TGTGCCAGCAGCTTAATTAGGTCCTACGAGCAGTACTTC. Translating gives CASSLIRSYEQYF.

CDR3 nucleotide sequence: TGTGCCAGCAGCAATATGAACACTGAAGCTTTCTTT. It specifies CASSNMNTEAFF. The rearrangement joins TRBV6-5 to TRBJ1-1, with unresolved D. The V end was cut by 6 bases, the J end by 0 bases, with 5 bases between. Per germline, CDR1 MNHEY and CDR2 SVGAGI. This CDR3 spans 12 amino acids.

This clone came up once. The chain couples TRBV29-1 to TRBJ2-2; either TRBD1 or TRBD2 may fit D (6 bases each). Germline CDR1 reads SQVTM; CDR2 reads ANQGSEA. Between the trimmed V and J ends, which lost 7 bases and 0 bases, there was a span of 12 bases. CDR3 length equals 14 residues. The CDR3 protein is CSAGGSANTGELFF. CDR3 coding DNA: TGCAGCGCCGGGGGCTCAGCGAACACCGGGGAGCTGTTTTTT.

The rearrangement uses TRBV28 and TRBJ1-5; 7 bases align to TRBD1. Germline CDR1 MDHEN, CDR2 SYDVKM. The trim removed 3 bases at V and 4 bases at J, leaving 9 bases unmatched. The CDR3 spans 16 residues. As DNA, the CDR3 is TGTGCCAGCAGTTTTGGAACAGGGGCATTAAATCAGCCCCAGCATTTT. This translates into CASSFGTGALNQPQHF.

This clone came up once. The chain couples TRBV19 to TRBJ1-2; tentatively, D is TRBD1 (5 bases). V dropped 7 bases and J dropped 7 bases, with 16 bases sitting between them. CDR1 is LNHDA, CDR2 SQIVND, per germline (reference sequence). This CDR3 comprises 13 residues. The CDR3 coding sequence is TGTGCCAGTAAAAGACAAGGGGCAATTGGCTACACCTTC. This codes for CASKRQGAIGYTF.

V gene TRBV14 combines with J gene TRBJ2-7; perhaps TRBD1 as D (5 bases). Deletions cut 4 bases from V and 0 bases from J, with 13 bases between. The CDR3 has 15 amino acids. CDR1 and CDR2 (germline): SGHDN, FVKESK. The DNA of the CDR3 is TGTGCCAGCAGCCTCGGCAGGGTGAGCTCCTACGAGCAGTACTTC. Its protein is CASSLGRVSSYEQYF. Using reference TRBV14 and TRBJ2-7 for the parts outside the CDR3, the full variable domain is EAGVTQFPSHSVIEKGQTVTLRCDPISGHDNLYWYRRVMGKEIKFLLHFVKESKQDESGMPNNRFLAERTGGTYSTLKVQPAELEDSGVYFCASSLGRVSSYEQYFGPGTRLTVT.

V usage is TRBV4-3 and J usage is TRBJ1-1; D gene ambiguous. Germline loops: CDR1 LGHNA, CDR2 YSLEER. V was trimmed by 2 bases and J by 5 bases, leaving 9 bases between them. The CDR3 is made up of 13 amino acids. The chain's CDR3 is CASSQIRFTEAFF. CDR3 nucleotide sequence: TGCGCCAGCAGCCAAATTCGGTTTACTGAAGCTTTCTTT.

The CDR3 protein is CATSRAGQGRTGELFF. For the CDR3, the DNA is TGTGCCACCAGCAGGGCGGGACAGGGTCGCACCGGGGAGCTGTTTTTT. The chain combines TRBV15 with TRBJ2-2, with 9 positions matching TRBD1. CDR1 is LNHNV, CDR2 YYDKDF, per germline (reference sequence). The ends lost 3 bases at V and 4 bases at J; junction bases unmatched: 6. The CDR3 is 16 amino acids.

This rearrangement joins TRBV5-4 to TRBJ2-3; possible D gene TRBD2, 5 bases. The CDR3 is made up of 14 amino acids. V lost 0 bases to trimming and J lost 1 base, with 6 bases between them. The germline gives CDR1 SGHNT, CDR2 YYREEE (reference sequence). The CDR3 sequence: CASSLGTRTDTQYF. The CDR3 DNA follows: TGTGCCAGCAGCTTGGGGACTCGCACAGATACGCAGTATTTT.

The gene calls are TRBV6-1 and TRBJ1-2; TRBD1 agrees at 7 bases. The CDR3 contains 13 residues. CDR1 MNHNS and CDR2 SASEGT come from the germline V gene. After removal of 6 bases from V and 4 bases from J, the junction contained 5 bases not matched to a gene. Written as DNA, the CDR3 is TGTGCCAGCAGGAAGGGGGCCAGCTATGGCTACACCTTC. Amino acid sequence: CASRKGASYGYTF.

The V call is TRBV18, the J call TRBJ2-7; 8 bases agree with TRBD2. The CDR3 loop spans 16 amino acids. CDR1 and CDR2 (germline): KGHSH, LQKENI. V lost 3 bases, J lost 4 bases, and 11 bases stayed unmatched. DNA of the CDR3: TGTGCCAGCTCACCCCCATTGGTGAGCGGGGGATACGAGCAGTACTTC. As protein: CASSPPLVSGGYEQYF.

V and J are TRBV10-1 and TRBJ2-2; TRBD2 agrees at 10 bases. V shed 3 bases and J 3 bases; nucleotides not matched to a gene: 7. The CDR3 extends over 17 amino acids. Germline values: CDR1 WNHNN, CDR2 SYGVQD (reference sequence). The CDR3 region has the DNA TGCGCCAGCAGTGATGAGCTAGCGGGGGACCACACCGGGGAGCTGTTTTTT. Protein sequence: CASSDELAGDHTGELFF.

The chain has TRBV6-1 and TRBJ1-4, with 7 nucleotides matching TRBD1. Germline CDR1 reads MNHNS; CDR2 reads SASEGT. The CDR3 has 15 amino acids. V lost 2 bases to trimming and J lost 6 bases; unmatched junction nucleotides: 6. Here the CDR3 DNA reads TGTGCCAGCAGTGAAACTGCAGGGGGAGATGAAAAACTGTTTTTT. Protein product: CASSETAGGDEKLFF.

The chain is built from TRBV9 and TRBJ2-3; 10 bases match TRBD2. The germline CDR1 and CDR2 sequences are SGDLS and YYNGEE. The V and J ends lost 3 bases and 2 bases, in that order; junction bases with no gene match: 6. The CDR3 covers 16 residues. CDR3 nucleotide sequence: TGTGCCAGCAGCGGGCTAGCGGGGGCTGCCACAGATACGCAGTATTTT. It translates to CASSGLAGAATDTQYF.

The chain uses TRBV2 and TRBJ2-7; D perhaps matches TRBD2 (6 bases). The CDR3 totals 13 residues. The V gene lost 1 base and the J gene lost 4 bases, with 8 bases spanning the gap. CDR1 is SNHLY and CDR2 is FYNNEI in the germline V gene. The CDR3 region has the DNA TGTGCCAGCAGTGAAGGGGGGAGGTACGAGCAGTACTTC. This encodes CASSEGGRYEQYF.

The CDR3 loop is CASSQGTSGGLPYQETQYF. The CDR3 coding sequence is TGTGCCAGCAGCCAAGGGACTAGCGGGGGGCTACCGTACCAAGAGACCCAGTACTTC. V is TRBV4-2 and J is TRBJ2-5; 14 bases map to TRBD2. This CDR3 contains 19 residues. Germline-derived CDR1 and CDR2 are LGHNA and YNFKEQ. V shed 1 base and J 0 bases; nucleotides not matched to a gene: 7.

The genes are TRBV4-1 and TRBJ1-1; maybe TRBD1 (6 bases). Germline V gives CDR1 MGHRA, CDR2 YSYEKL. Trimming pared 3 bases from V and 0 bases from J, leaving 14 bases between. The CDR3 is 16 residues long. In DNA, the CDR3 is TGCGCCAGCAGCCATGTGGGGGCACCTATGAACACTGAAGCTTTCTTT. It is translated as CASSHVGAPMNTEAFF.

The J gene is TRBJ1-5, the V gene TRBV6-1; D not resolved. In germline, CDR1 is MNHNS, CDR2 SASEGT. The CDR3 sequence is 13 residues long. Trimming took off 6 bases at V and 8 bases at J, with 14 bases between the two ends. CDR3 region: CASSAISAEPQHF. The CDR3 DNA sequence: TGTGCCAGCAGCGCCATTTCGGCGGAGCCCCAGCATTTT.

The chain carries TRBV19 and TRBJ2-5, with no clear D. Trimming took off 1 base at V and 3 bases at J, with 12 bases between the two ends. The CDR3 contains 15 residues. Germline V CDR1 and CDR2: LNHDA, SQIVND (reference sequence). CDR3 protein: CASSIVVTAKETQYF. The CDR3 DNA sequence: TGTGCCAGTAGTATAGTCGTTACAGCTAAAGAGACCCAGTACTTC.

The count of this clone is one. DNA for the CDR3: TGTGCCTGGAGAGGTCCCCTAGCGGGGGACAATGAGCAGTTCTTC. Translation: CAWRGPLAGDNEQFF. J is TRBJ2-1 and V is TRBV30; 10 bases fit TRBD2. The J segment lost 5 bases and the V segment lost 3 bases, leaving 7 bases of the junction unmatched. CDR1 and CDR2 from the germline V gene are GTSNPN and SVGIG (reference sequence). The CDR3 sequence is 15 residues long.